The 20 T cell receptor beta chains given below trace back to one sample, sequenced in a study of blood T cells in healthy people across ages (dated by TCRdb to about 2015). The library was built by means of 5' RACE. The second PCR ran for roughly 6 to 11 cycles and used a J-beta primer mix along with a sample-barcoded 5' primer. TCRdb's own reprocessing of the public reads used fastp at Q25 and MiXCR and kept productive beta chains. Entries are consolidated by CDR3 protein sequence, retaining the most common genes and DNA. Counted in this sample were 1.5 million to 2 million distinct CDR3 sequences; roughly two fifths of them appeared once. 23% of the sample is in the top ten clones. The material sequenced was blood. The receptors originated from a human donor in good health.

The chain couples TRBV20-1 to TRBJ2-3; 12 bases align to TRBD2. This CDR3 is 17 amino acids long. The V gene end was trimmed by 6 bases and the J gene end by 2 bases; junction bases not matched to a gene: 12. The germline V gene encodes CDR1 DFQATT and CDR2 SNEGSKA (reference sequence). CDR3 sequence: CSAGALAGGPYTDTQYF. The DNA for the CDR3 is TGCAGTGCCGGAGCCCTAGCGGGGGGGCCTTACACAGATACGCAGTATTTT.

The gene calls are TRBV29-1 and TRBJ2-1; no definite D call. This CDR3 has 12 residues. Trimming cost V 5 bases and J 3 bases, with 8 bases left between them. Germline loops: CDR1 SQVTM, CDR2 ANQGSEA. CDR3 nucleotide sequence: TGCAGCGTTTGGGGTTTCTACAATGAGCAGTTCTTC. It translates to CSVWGFYNEQFF.

This rearrangement joins TRBV10-3 to TRBJ2-1; D unresolved. Trimming shortened V by 9 bases and J by 5 bases, and 8 bases separated the two germline ends. Germline CDR1 reads ENHRY; CDR2 reads SYGVKD. This CDR3 spans 11 amino acids. CDR3 nucleotide sequence: TGTGCCATGGGGTTTGACAATGAGCAGTTCTTC. It yields the protein CAMGFDNEQFF.

This clonotype has a handful of counts. V usage is TRBV20-1 and J usage is TRBJ1-5; no clear D. The CDR3 runs 15 residues. The ends were cut back, 1 base at V and 2 bases at J, with 12 bases in the middle. Germline V gene data show CDR1 as DFQATT and CDR2 as SNEGSKA (reference sequence). The CDR3 region is CSARAGGYRNQPQHF. The CDR3 DNA sequence: TGCAGTGCTAGAGCCGGAGGGTATCGCAATCAGCCCCAGCATTTT.

This clonotype was seen more than once but under ten times. J is TRBJ2-7 and V is TRBV7-2, with 7 bases lining up with TRBD1. Germline CDR1 is SGHTA and CDR2 is FQGNSA. The CDR3 totals 16 residues. V shed 5 bases and J 1 base; nucleotides not matched to a gene: 11. The CDR3 here is CASSDPGQTISYEQYF. In DNA form, the CDR3 reads TGTGCCAGCAGCGACCCGGGACAGACGATATCCTACGAGCAGTACTTC.

The J gene is TRBJ2-1, the V gene TRBV20-1; no clear D. Trimming removed 4 bases from V and 2 bases from J, with 18 bases in between. The germline gives CDR1 DFQATT, CDR2 SNEGSKA (reference sequence). This CDR3 region has 16 residues. The CDR3 loop reads CSAKKPEPVTYNEQFF. The CDR3 DNA is TGCAGTGCTAAGAAGCCGGAACCAGTAACCTACAATGAGCAGTTCTTC.

This clonotype appeared a few times. DNA for the CDR3: TGCAGCGCCTCCCCAGGGTGGGGAGAGACCCAGTACTTC. Translating gives CSASPGWGETQYF. The chain joins TRBV29-1 to TRBJ2-5; D may be TRBD1 (5 bases). The CDR3 runs to 13 residues. The ends were cut back, 7 bases at V and 4 bases at J, with 16 bases in the middle. Per the germline V gene, CDR1 is SQVTM and CDR2 is ANQGSEA.

V gene TRBV12-3 or TRBV12-4 combines with J gene TRBJ1-5; maybe TRBD1 (6 bases). This CDR3 is built from 19 residues. V lost 1 base and J 2 bases, leaving 21 bases between the germline ends. The CDR3 DNA reads as TGTGCCAGCAGTTTAGGCCCGTTTAGGACAGCCTCACGCAATCAGCCCCAGCATTTT. Its protein product is CASSLGPFRTASRNQPQHF.

The CDR3 sequence: CASSLSGRGHYGQYF. CDR3 coding DNA: TGTGCCAGCAGTTTATCTGGCAGGGGCCACTACGGGCAGTACTTC. V gene TRBV27 combines with J gene TRBJ2-5, with D possibly matching TRBD1 (6 bases). The V end was cut by 0 bases, the J end by 11 bases, with 19 bases between. Germline CDR1 and CDR2: MNHEY and SMNVEV (reference sequence). CDR3 size: 15 residues.

The table lists this clonotype with many counts. The gene calls are TRBV28 and TRBJ2-7, with 7 bases matching TRBD2. The junction had 11 bases not matched to a gene; V was cut back by 7 bases and J by 5 bases. The CDR3 loop spans 14 amino acids. Germline V gene data show CDR1 as MDHEN and CDR2 as SYDVKM. DNA for the CDR3: TGTGCCAGCAATTCTAATGGGGGGGTAGACGAGCAGTACTTC. It is translated as CASNSNGGVDEQYF.

Remarks on this clonotype: Sequence at one end of the junction differs from germline and may be a read error. The V gene is TRBV4-3, the J gene TRBJ1-1; no reliable D call. This CDR3 has 15 amino acids. Germline V lookup: CDR1 LGHNA, CDR2 YSLEER. The CDR3 loop is CASSSRPDANTEAFF. CDR3 nucleotide sequence: TGCGCTAGCAGCTCCCGCCCGGACGCGAACACCGAAGCTTTCTTT.

The V call is TRBV4-3, the J call TRBJ2-7, with a tentative D call TRBD2 (6 bases). V was pared by 0 bases and J by 4 bases, with 19 bases between. CDR1 LGHNA and CDR2 YSLEER come from the germline V gene. The CDR3 is 17 amino acids. The CDR3 DNA reads as TGCGCCAGCAGCCAAGAGGGTCCCGGGAGTGAAGGATACGAGCAGTACTTC. Translating it yields CASSQEGPGSEGYEQYF.

V usage is TRBV5-5 and J usage is TRBJ2-1, with D maybe TRBD1 (6 bases). V was clipped by 1 base and J by 5 bases, with 13 bases between them. Germline CDR1 SGHKS, CDR2 YYEKEE (reference sequence). The CDR3 contains 15 residues. This chain's CDR3 is CASSLTGTTHNEQFF. The CDR3 DNA reads as TGTGCCAGCAGCTTGACAGGGACAACCCACAATGAGCAGTTCTTC.

This chain connects TRBV6-6 to TRBJ1-1; D call uncertain. V was clipped by 6 bases and J by 5 bases, with 13 bases between them. Germline lookup yields CDR1 MNHNY and CDR2 SVGAGI (reference sequence). There are 13 residues in the CDR3. In DNA form, the CDR3 reads TGTGCCAGCAGGGCGGCCGGAGGAACTGAAGCTTTCTTT. Its protein is CASRAAGGTEAFF.

The sample holds a few counts of this clonotype. V gene TRBV7-9 combines with J gene TRBJ1-2; the D is unclear. V was cut by 1 base and J by 7 bases, with 13 bases left in between. CDR1 is SEHNR, CDR2 FQNEAQ, per germline (reference sequence). The CDR3 consists of 14 residues. CDR3 nucleotides: TGTGCCAGCAGCTTAGACCCGACGGTGCGTGGCTACACCTTC. This codes for CASSLDPTVRGYTF.

This clonotype was observed a few times. This rearrangement joins TRBV7-2 to TRBJ2-5; D is unresolved. There are 13 residues in the CDR3. The V end was cut by 1 base, the J end by 4 bases, with 7 bases between. CDR1 is SGHTA and CDR2 is FQGNSA in the germline V gene. CDR3: CASSLGWRETQYF. CDR3 nucleotide sequence: TGTGCCAGCAGCTTAGGTTGGCGAGAGACCCAGTACTTC.

This clonotype was counted a few times. The V and J genes are TRBV28 and TRBJ1-2; 7 bases line up with TRBD1. After removal of 3 bases from V and 5 bases from J, the junction contained 12 bases not matched to a gene. The CDR3 length is 16 residues. In germline, CDR1 is MDHEN, CDR2 SYDVKM. The CDR3 is CASSFGTEDRGYGYTF. In DNA, the CDR3 is TGTGCCAGCAGTTTCGGGACAGAGGACCGAGGATATGGCTACACCTTC.

This clonotype was recorded a few times. The rearrangement links TRBV6-2 or TRBV6-3 to TRBJ2-7; D is unresolved. V lost 7 bases and J lost 2, with 12 bases in between. The CDR3 has 13 amino acids. In germline, CDR1 is MNHEY, CDR2 SVGEGT. The CDR3 coding sequence is TGTGCCAGCACTCCCGGTTGGACCTACGAGCAGTACTTC. Protein sequence: CASTPGWTYEQYF.

This chain uses TRBV5-1 with TRBJ2-3; D uncertain. Germline CDR1 reads SGHRS; CDR2 reads YFSETQ. The CDR3 runs 12 residues. V lost 2 bases and J lost 8, with 9 bases in between. The CDR3 DNA follows: TGCGCCAGCAGCTTCCCCGGGCCTACGCAGTATTTT. Residues: CASSFPGPTQYF.

In the case of this clonotype: One end of the junction is discordant with germline, which a read error may explain. This chain links TRBV7-9 with TRBJ1-4; a weak D match, TRBD1 (6 bases). CDR3 size: 14 residues. The germline CDR1 and CDR2 sequences are SEHNR and FQNEAQ (reference sequence). This CDR3 reads CASSPDRYNEKRFF. CDR3 DNA: TGTGCCAGCAGCCCCGACAGGTATAATGAAAAACGGTTTTTT.